This T cell receptor beta chain was found in a study of radiotherapy plus CTLA-4 blockade in lung cancer. General study findings and limits: Blood-borne expansion of tumor-derived TCR clones followed radiotherapy plus ipilimumab.

The data were produced by immunoSEQ multiplex PCR, yet TCRdb's version contains in-frame clones alone and is incomplete. The table has approximately 40,000 clones, approximately 86% seen once; the top ten hold around a fifth. Ipilimumab-mediated CTLA-4 blockade plus focal radiation was given to patients having chemo-refractory metastatic non-small-cell lung cancer. The CDR3 loop spans 15 amino acids. CDR1 is MGHDK and CDR2 is SYGVNS in the germline V gene. V was trimmed by 1 base and J by 2 bases, leaving 9 bases between them. As for this clone: Its cognate antigen is unknown.

This clonotype originated in a human donor with non-small cell lung cancer whose response to radiotherapy plus ipilimumab could not be evaluated. The sample here was peripheral blood, taken from a patient treated with radiotherapy plus ipilimumab. This chain joins TRBV25-1 and TRBJ1-5; the D is unclear. This CDR3 reads CASSESSFGNQPQHF. CDR3 nucleotide sequence: TGTGCCAGCAGTGAATCTAGTTTCGGCAATCAGCCCCAGCATTTT.